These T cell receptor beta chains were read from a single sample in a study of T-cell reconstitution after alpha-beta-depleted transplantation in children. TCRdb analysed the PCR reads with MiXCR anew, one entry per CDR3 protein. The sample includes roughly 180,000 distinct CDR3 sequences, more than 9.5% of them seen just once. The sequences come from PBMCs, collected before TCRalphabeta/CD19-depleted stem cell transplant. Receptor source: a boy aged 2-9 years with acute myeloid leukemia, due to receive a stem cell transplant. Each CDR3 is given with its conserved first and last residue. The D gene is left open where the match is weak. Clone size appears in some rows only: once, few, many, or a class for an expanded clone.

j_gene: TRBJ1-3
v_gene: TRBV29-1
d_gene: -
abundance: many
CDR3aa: CSIGEGSGNTIYF
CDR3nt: TGCAGCATCGGGGAGGGGTCTGGAAACACCATATATTTT

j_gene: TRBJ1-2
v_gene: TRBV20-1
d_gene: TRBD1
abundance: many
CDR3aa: CSAWTGNYGYTF
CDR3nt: TGCAGTGCCTGGACAGGGAACTATGGCTACACCTTC

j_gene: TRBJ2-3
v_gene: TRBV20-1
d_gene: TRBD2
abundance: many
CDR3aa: CSAPGLNTQYF
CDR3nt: TGCAGTGCTCCGGGACTAAATACGCAGTATTTT

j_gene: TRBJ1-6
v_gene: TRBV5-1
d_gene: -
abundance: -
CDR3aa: CASSLLWASPLHF
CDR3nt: TGCGCCAGCAGCTTGCTGTGGGCTTCCCCCCTCCACTTT

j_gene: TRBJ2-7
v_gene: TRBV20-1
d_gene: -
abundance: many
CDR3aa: CSARALEVPPYEQYF
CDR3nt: TGCAGTGCTAGAGCTCTAGAGGTTCCTCCCTACGAGCAGTACTTC

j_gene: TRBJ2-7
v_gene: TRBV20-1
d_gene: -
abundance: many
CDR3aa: CSAREQRTYEQYF
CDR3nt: TGCAGTGCTAGAGAACAGAGGACCTACGAGCAGTACTTC

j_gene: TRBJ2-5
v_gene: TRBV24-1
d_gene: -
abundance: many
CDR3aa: CATSDPGLNKETQYF
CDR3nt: TGTGCCACCAGTGACCCGGGACTCAACAAAGAGACCCAGTACTTC

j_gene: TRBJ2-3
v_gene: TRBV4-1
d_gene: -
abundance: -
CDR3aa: CASSRPRVGDTDTQYF
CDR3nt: TGCGCCAGCAGCCGACCGCGGGTAGGAGACACAGATACACAGTATTTT

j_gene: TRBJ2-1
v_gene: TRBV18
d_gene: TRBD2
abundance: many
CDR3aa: CASSPAGGPRNEQFF
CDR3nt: TGTGCCAGCTCACCGGCGGGAGGGCCCCGGAATGAGCAGTTCTTC

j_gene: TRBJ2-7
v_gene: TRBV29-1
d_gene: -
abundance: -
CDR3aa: CSVEDRGGSEQYF
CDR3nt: TGCAGCGTTGAAGACAGGGGGGGGTCCGAGCAGTACTTC

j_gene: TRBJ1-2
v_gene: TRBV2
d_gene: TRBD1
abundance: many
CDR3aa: CASGGPDRVEKNYGYTF
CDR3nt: TGTGCCAGCGGAGGCCCGGACAGGGTCGAAAAGAACTATGGCTACACCTTC

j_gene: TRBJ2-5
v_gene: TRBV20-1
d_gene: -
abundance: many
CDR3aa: CSASPRDLQETQYF
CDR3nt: TGCAGTGCTAGTCCACGGGACCTCCAAGAGACCCAGTACTTC

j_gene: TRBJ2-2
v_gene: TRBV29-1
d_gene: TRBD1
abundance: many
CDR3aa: CSVEVRDRPTGELFF
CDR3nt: TGCAGCGTTGAGGTACGGGACAGGCCCACCGGGGAGCTGTTTTTT